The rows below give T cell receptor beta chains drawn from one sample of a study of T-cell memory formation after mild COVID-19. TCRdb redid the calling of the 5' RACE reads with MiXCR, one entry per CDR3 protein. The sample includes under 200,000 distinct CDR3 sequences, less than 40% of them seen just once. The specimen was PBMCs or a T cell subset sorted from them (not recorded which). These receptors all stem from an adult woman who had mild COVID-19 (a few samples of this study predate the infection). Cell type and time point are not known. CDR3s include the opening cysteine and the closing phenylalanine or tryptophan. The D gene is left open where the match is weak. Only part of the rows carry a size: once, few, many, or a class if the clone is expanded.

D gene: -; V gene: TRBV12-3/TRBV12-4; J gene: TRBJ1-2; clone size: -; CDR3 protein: CASSYTGYGYTF; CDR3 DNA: TGTGCCAGCAGTTACACAGGTTATGGCTACACCTTC
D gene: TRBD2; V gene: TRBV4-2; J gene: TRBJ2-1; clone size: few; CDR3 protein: CASSLGLAGGHNEQFF; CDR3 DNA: TGTGCCAGCAGCCTGGGACTAGCGGGGGGGCACAATGAGCAGTTCTTC
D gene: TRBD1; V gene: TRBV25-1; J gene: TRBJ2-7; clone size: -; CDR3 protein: CASSGRQGTYEQYF; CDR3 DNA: TGTGCCAGCAGTGGCAGACAGGGGACCTACGAGCAGTACTTC
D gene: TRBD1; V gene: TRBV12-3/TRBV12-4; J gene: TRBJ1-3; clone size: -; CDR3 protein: CASSTLLGGQAGNTIYF; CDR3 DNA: TGTGCCAGCAGTACTCTTCTGGGAGGACAGGCCGGAAACACCATATATTTT
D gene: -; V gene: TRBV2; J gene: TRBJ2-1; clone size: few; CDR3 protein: CASRVRAQSSYNEQFF; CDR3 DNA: TGTGCCAGCAGAGTACGGGCCCAAAGCTCCTACAATGAGCAGTTCTTC
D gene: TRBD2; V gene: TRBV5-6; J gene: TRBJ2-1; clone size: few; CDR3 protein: CASSGRLASYNEQFF; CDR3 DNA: TGTGCCAGCAGCGGGAGACTAGCGTCCTACAATGAGCAGTTCTTC
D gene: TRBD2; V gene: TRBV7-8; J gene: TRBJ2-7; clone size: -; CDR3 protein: CASSLGPGTSGFYEQYF; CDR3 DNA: TGTGCCAGCAGCTTAGGGCCCGGGACTAGCGGGTTCTACGAGCAGTACTTC
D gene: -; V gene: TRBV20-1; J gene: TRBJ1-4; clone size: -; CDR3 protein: CSARWDEKLFF; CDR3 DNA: TGCAGTGCTAGGTGGGACGAAAAACTGTTTTTT
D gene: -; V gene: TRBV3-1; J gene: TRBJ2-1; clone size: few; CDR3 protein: CASSQDRGQFGNEQFF; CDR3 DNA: TGTGCCAGCAGCCAAGATCGGGGCCAATTCGGCAATGAGCAGTTCTTC
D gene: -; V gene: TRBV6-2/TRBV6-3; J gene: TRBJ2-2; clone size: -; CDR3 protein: CASKWGMRATGELFF; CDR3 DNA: TGTGCCAGCAAGTGGGGAATGAGGGCCACCGGGGAGCTGTTTTTT
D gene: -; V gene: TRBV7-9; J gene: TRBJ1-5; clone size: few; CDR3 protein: CASSFIGDQPQHF; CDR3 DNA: TGTGCCAGCAGCTTTATCGGGGATCAGCCCCAGCATTTT
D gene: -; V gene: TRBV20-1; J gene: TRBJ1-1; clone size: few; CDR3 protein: CSASQGIEAFF; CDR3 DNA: TGCAGTGCTAGTCAGGGAATTGAAGCTTTCTTT
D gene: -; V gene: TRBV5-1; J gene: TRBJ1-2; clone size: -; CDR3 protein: CASSLLTADYGYTF; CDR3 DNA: TGCGCCAGCAGCTTGTTAACAGCCGACTATGGCTACACCTTC
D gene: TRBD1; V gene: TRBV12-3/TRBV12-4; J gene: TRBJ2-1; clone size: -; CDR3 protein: CASSFALPGQGAYEQFF; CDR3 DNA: TGTGCCAGCAGTTTCGCCCTCCCGGGACAGGGGGCTTATGAGCAGTTCTTC
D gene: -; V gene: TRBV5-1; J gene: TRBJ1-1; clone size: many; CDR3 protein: CASSSTGNTEAFF; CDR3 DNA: TGTGCCAGCAGCTCGACAGGGAACACTGAAGCTTTCTTT
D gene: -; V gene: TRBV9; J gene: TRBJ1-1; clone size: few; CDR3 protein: CASSVGGTNTEAFF; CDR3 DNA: TGTGCCAGCAGCGTAGGAGGCACGAACACTGAAGCTTTCTTT
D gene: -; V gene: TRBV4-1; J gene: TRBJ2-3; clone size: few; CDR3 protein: CASSQDATDTQYF; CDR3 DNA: TGCGCCAGCAGCCAAGATGCTACAGATACGCAGTATTTT
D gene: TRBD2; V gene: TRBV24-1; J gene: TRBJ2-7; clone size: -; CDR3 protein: CATSRASGPYEQYF; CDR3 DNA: TGTGCCACCAGTAGGGCTAGCGGGCCCTACGAGCAGTACTTC
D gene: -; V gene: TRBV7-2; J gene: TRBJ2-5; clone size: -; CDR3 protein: CASSLGQGVRTQYF; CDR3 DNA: TGTGCCAGCAGCTTAGGACAAGGGGTCCGGACCCAGTACTTC
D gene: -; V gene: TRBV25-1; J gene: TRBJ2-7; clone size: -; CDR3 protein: CASSDSPGPYEQYF; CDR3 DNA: TGTGCCAGCAGTGATTCTCCAGGCCCTTACGAGCAGTACTTC
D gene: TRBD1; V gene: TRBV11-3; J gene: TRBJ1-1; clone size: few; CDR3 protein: CASSPGDRLNTEAFF; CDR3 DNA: TGTGCCAGCAGCCCAGGGGACAGACTGAACACTGAAGCTTTCTTT
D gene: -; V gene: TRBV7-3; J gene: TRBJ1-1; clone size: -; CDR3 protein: CASSLTSLSGTGTEAFF; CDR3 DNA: TGTGCCAGCAGCTTAACGTCATTGTCGGGGACTGGCACTGAAGCTTTCTTT
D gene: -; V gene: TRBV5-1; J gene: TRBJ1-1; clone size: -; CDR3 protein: CASSLWGVRGNTEAFF; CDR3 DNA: TGCGCCAGCAGCTTGTGGGGGGTGAGGGGTAACACTGAAGCTTTCTTT
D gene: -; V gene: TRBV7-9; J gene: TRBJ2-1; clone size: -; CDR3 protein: CASSLGRGLNNEQFF; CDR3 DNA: TGTGCCAGCAGCCTGGGCAGAGGACTTAACAATGAGCAGTTCTTC
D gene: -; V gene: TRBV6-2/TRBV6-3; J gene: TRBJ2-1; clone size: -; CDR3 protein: CASGEAVPYNEQFF; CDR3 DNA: TGTGCCAGCGGGGAAGCGGTACCCTACAATGAGCAGTTCTTC
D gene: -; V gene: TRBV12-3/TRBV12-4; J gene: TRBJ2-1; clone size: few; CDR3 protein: CASSRNEQFF; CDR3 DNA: TGTGCCAGCAGCCGGAATGAGCAGTTCTTC
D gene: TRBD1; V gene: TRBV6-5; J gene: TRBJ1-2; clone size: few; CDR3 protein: CASSPVLSQGANGYTF; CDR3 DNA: TGTGCCAGCAGTCCCGTTCTGTCCCAGGGGGCGAATGGCTACACCTTC
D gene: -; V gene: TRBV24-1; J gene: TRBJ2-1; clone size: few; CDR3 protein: CATSDPQGWYNEQFF; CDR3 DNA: TGTGCCACCAGTGACCCACAGGGTTGGTACAATGAGCAGTTCTTC
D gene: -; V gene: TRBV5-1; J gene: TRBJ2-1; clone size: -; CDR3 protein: CASSLAGGGRANEQFF; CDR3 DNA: TGCGCCAGCAGCTTGGCCGGGGGCGGAAGGGCCAATGAGCAGTTCTTC
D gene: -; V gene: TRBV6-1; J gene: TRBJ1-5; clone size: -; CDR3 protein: CASIAGVRDQPQHF; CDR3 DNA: TGTGCCAGCATCGCAGGGGTGAGGGATCAGCCCCAGCATTTT
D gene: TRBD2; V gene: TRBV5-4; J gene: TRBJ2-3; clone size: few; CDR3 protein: CASSPTSGASVTQYF; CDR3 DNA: TGTGCCAGCAGCCCGACTAGCGGGGCCTCCGTTACGCAGTATTTT
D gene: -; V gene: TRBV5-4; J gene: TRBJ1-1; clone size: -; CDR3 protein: CASSLLQGSNTEAFF; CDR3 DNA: TGTGCCAGCAGCTTACTTCAGGGATCGAACACTGAAGCTTTCTTT
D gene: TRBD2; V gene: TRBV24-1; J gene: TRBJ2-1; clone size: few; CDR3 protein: CATSDWTSGGSSYNEQFF; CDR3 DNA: TGTGCCACCAGTGATTGGACTAGCGGGGGGAGCTCCTACAATGAGCAGTTCTTC
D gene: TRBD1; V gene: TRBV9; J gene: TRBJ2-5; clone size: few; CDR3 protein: CASSTPQGTGASEGQETQYF; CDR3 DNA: TGTGCCAGCAGCACCCCCCAGGGGACAGGGGCCTCCGAGGGACAAGAGACCCAGTACTTC
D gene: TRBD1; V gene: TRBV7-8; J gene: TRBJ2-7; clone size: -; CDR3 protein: CASSLGTGGVRSYEQYF; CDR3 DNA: TGTGCCAGCAGCTTAGGTACAGGGGGCGTTAGGTCCTACGAGCAGTACTTC
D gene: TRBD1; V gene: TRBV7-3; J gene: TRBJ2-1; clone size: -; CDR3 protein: CASSPKAGGVYNEQFF; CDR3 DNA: TGTGCCAGCAGCCCCAAGGCAGGGGGCGTCTACAATGAGCAGTTCTTC
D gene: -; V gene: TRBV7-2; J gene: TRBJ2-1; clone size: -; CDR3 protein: CASRSQQGRDYNEQFF; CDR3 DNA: TGTGCCAGCAGATCCCAACAGGGAAGGGACTACAATGAGCAGTTCTTC
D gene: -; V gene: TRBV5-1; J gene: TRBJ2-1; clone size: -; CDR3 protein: CASSFNGGSDYNEQFF; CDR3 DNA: TGCGCCAGCAGCTTTAATGGCGGATCGGACTACAATGAGCAGTTCTTC
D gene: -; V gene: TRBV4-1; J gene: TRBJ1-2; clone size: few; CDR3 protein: CASSHSFGSNYGYTF; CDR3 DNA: TGCGCCAGCAGCCACTCGTTCGGATCTAACTATGGCTACACCTTC
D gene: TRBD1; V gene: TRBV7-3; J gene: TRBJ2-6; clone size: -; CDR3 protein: CASSALGQISGANVLTF; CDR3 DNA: TGTGCCAGCAGCGCACTGGGACAGATCTCTGGGGCCAACGTCCTGACTTTC
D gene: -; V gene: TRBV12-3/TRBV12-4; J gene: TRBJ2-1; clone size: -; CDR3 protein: CASSLKGHPYNEQFF; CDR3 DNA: TGTGCCAGCAGTTTAAAGGGACACCCCTACAATGAGCAGTTCTTC
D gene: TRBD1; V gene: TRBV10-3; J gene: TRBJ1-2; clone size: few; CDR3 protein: CAISEGTAKGRNYGYTF; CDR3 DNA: TGTGCCATCAGTGAAGGGACAGCCAAAGGAAGAAACTATGGCTACACCTTC
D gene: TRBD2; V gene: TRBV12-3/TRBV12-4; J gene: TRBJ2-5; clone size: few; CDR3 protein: CASSLGSGAQETQYF; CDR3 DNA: TGTGCCAGCAGTTTAGGTAGCGGGGCCCAAGAGACCCAGTACTTC